The TCR beta chain described here comes from a study of T cells after yellow fever vaccination. Whole-study findings and limits: Weaker, the secondary response had a peak occurring faster, on day 5 versus 15. There was a small share of clonotypes that showed up in both the CD4 and CD8 compartments. Most primary-vaccination clones recurred post-booster (roughly 96% CD4, 88% CD8).

Worth noting for this clonotype: What it recognizes is unknown.

Trimming took 3 bases from V and 7 from J; bases not matched to a gene: 12. Germline CDR1 reads SGHKS; CDR2 reads YYEKEE (reference sequence). CDR3 length equals 15 residues. TCR cDNA, made by 5'RACE template switching, carried an added universal primer site and UMIs. TCRdb analysed the 5' RACE reads with MiXCR anew, one entry per CDR3 protein. The repertoire holds under 200,000 distinct CDR3 sequences, roughly 11% seen once, with 36% in the top ten. The source was CD8+ T cells sorted from PBMCs, collected 15 days after the yellow fever booster vaccination. The sequence was collected from a man between 18 and 29 years old who received the YFV17D yellow fever vaccine. The chain uses TRBV5-5 and TRBJ1-2; TRBD1 agrees at 7 bases. CDR3 amino acids: CASSSQGGNLGGYTF. The CDR3 bases are TGTGCCAGCAGCTCTCAGGGGGGTAACCTCGGTGGCTACACCTTC.